The TCR beta chain under discussion was sequenced for a study of cytomegalovirus exposure and HLA in healthy donors. General study points: In a later analysis, a missense DCLRE1C variant was linked to TCR beta V- and J-gene trimming.

Trimming removed 8 bases from V and 5 bases from J; junction bases left unmatched: 18. CDR1 and CDR2 (germline): MGHDK, SYGVNS. The CDR3 has 16 residues. Turning to this clone: Antigen: not known.

Likely unrecorded immune exposures existed in these nominally healthy donors. With 60 Vbeta and 13 Jbeta primers, the PCR was carried out. Methods used by the authors: Per a later analysis, the number of unique TCR beta chains was approximately 80 million, of which around 10 million were shared. Sequencing was performed with immunoSEQ multiplex PCR; in TCRdb, only in-frame clones are kept and a portion is missing. The DNA gave D and trimming, while V, J and clone size come from that table. The table has approximately 200,000 clones, 70% to 90% seen once. The clonotype was recovered from a human donor in good health. Sequenced material: PBMCs. The chain recombines TRBV25-1 with TRBJ2-7, with 7 bases identical to TRBD1. The CDR3 DNA sequence: TGTGCCAGCCCCTTAACAGTCGACAGGGCAGCTAACGAGCAGTACTTC. It specifies CASPLTVDRAANEQYF.